This TCR beta chain was profiled in a study of control samples from healthy donors and cancer patients. This clone was observed a few times. Germline V gene sequence: CDR1 SGHAT, CDR2 FQNNGV. The CDR3 is 11 amino acids. Trimming took off 4 bases at V and 6 bases at J, with 7 bases between the two ends. Assay: immunoSEQ multiplex PCR; the TCRdb copy retains only in-frame clones and omits some. The table includes some 160,000 clones, more than 85% detected once. This rearrangement joins TRBV11-2 to TRBJ2-7; D gene ambiguous. This clonotype originated in a woman aged 30 to 39 in good health. Sequencing used blood. For the CDR3, the DNA is TGTGCCAGCAGCTCGGCCCTCGAGCAGTACTTC. Translating it yields CASSSALEQYF.